These 10 T cell receptor beta chains originate from one sample sequenced in a study of T cells after somatic rescue of genetic block. The protocol was immunoSEQ multiplex PCR, while the TCRdb copy is restricted to in-frame clones and leaves out a portion. There are roughly 70,000 clones in the sample; around 90% occur only once, and about 3% lies in the top ten. Sequences were obtained from peripheral blood mononuclear cells (PBMCs). These receptors originate from a man in his forties or fifties.

The gene calls are TRBV5-5 and TRBJ2-7, with D uncertain. V gave up 0 bases and J gave up 0 bases, with 4 bases separating them. The CDR3 sequence is 13 residues long. Germline V gene lookup returns CDR1 SGHKS and CDR2 YYEKEE (reference sequence). CDR3 protein: CASSLGVSYEQYF. DNA for the CDR3: TGTGCCAGCAGCTTGGGCGTCTCCTACGAGCAGTACTTC.

The chain joins TRBV2 to TRBJ2-5; TRBD2 matches 13 bases. The CDR3 contains 14 residues. Per the germline V gene, CDR1 is SNHLY and CDR2 is FYNNEI. The J segment lost 6 bases and the V segment lost 5 bases, leaving 3 bases of the junction unmatched. CDR3 sequence: CASSTGLAGQTQYF. The CDR3 DNA follows: TGTGCCAGCAGTACGGGACTAGCGGGACAGACCCAGTACTTC. The whole variable domain, remainder taken from reference TRBV2 and TRBJ2-5, is EPEVTQTPSHQVTQMGQEVILRCVPISNHLYFYWYRQILGQKVEFLVSFYNNEISEKSEIFDDQFSVERPDGSNFTLKIRSTKLEDSAMYFCASSTGLAGQTQYFGPGTRLLVL.

This clone has a single count. This CDR3 is CASAPGTSSYEQYF. DNA of the CDR3: TGTGCCAGCGCCCCAGGGACTAGCTCCTACGAGCAGTACTTC. The chain is built from TRBV28 and TRBJ2-7; 8 bases match TRBD2. The CDR3 runs to 14 residues. After removal of 8 bases from V and 0 bases from J, the junction contained 6 bases not matched to a gene. CDR1 is MDHEN, CDR2 SYDVKM, per germline.

This rearrangement joins TRBV2 to TRBJ2-2; a possible D gene is TRBD2 (5 bases). Germline V gene lookup returns CDR1 SNHLY and CDR2 FYNNEI. The CDR3 length is 15 residues. The V end was cut by 4 bases, the J end by 2 bases, with 11 bases between. The CDR3 DNA reads as TGTGCCAGCAGTGGAGGGCGTCTAAACACCGGGGAGCTGTTTTTT. Its protein is CASSGGRLNTGELFF.

This clone came up a few times. The chain recombines TRBV7-8 with TRBJ1-6; 9 nucleotides align to TRBD1. This CDR3 has 15 residues. CDR1 SGHVS and CDR2 FQNEAQ come from the germline V gene. V was pared by 6 bases and J by 8 bases, with 8 bases of the junction left unmatched. As DNA, the CDR3 is TGTGCCAGCAGGCGATACAGGGGGCCCGATTCACCCCTCCACTTT. Amino acid sequence: CASRRYRGPDSPLHF.

The chain couples TRBV5-1 to TRBJ2-3; perhaps TRBD1 as D (6 bases). The CDR3 runs to 14 residues. The ends were cut back, 4 bases at V and 5 bases at J, with 14 bases in the middle. Germline lookup yields CDR1 SGHRS and CDR2 YFSETQ. CDR3 sequence: CASSPSQGQDTQYF. The CDR3 nucleotides are TGCGCCAGCAGCCCAAGTCAGGGACAAGATACGCAGTATTTT. Full variable domain (missing parts from reference TRBV5-1 and TRBJ2-3): KAGVTQTPRYLIKTRGQQVTLSCSPISGHRSVSWYQQTPGQGLQFLFEYFSETQRNKGNFPGRFSGRQFSNSRSEMNVSTLELGDSALYLCASSPSQGQDTQYFGPGTRLTVL.

The chain is built from TRBV5-1 and TRBJ2-7, with TRBD1 as a possible D gene (7 bases). CDR1 is SGHRS and CDR2 is YFSETQ in the germline V gene. With 3 bases removed from V and 3 bases from J, the gap between germline ends came to 19 bases. There are 16 residues in the CDR3. The CDR3 nucleotides are TGCGCCAGCAGCTCCTCACCCGGGACAGCGGGCTACGAGCAGTACTTC. Translation gives CASSSSPGTAGYEQYF.

The chain has TRBV27 and TRBJ2-7; the D gene is possibly TRBD2 (6 bases). CDR3 length equals 16 residues. Germline V CDR1 and CDR2: MNHEY, SMNVEV (reference sequence). Trimming removed 3 bases at V and 1 base at J, with 16 bases between. The CDR3 sequence: CASSLIGGPGSYEQYF. CDR3 in DNA: TGTGCCAGCAGTTTGATCGGAGGGCCTGGATCCTACGAGCAGTACTTC.

This chain uses TRBV5-5 with TRBJ2-3; 10 nucleotides match TRBD2. Trimming took 4 bases from V and 3 from J; bases not matched to a gene: 8. The CDR3 has 16 residues. CDR1 and CDR2 from the germline V gene are SGHKS and YYEKEE (reference sequence). The CDR3 bases are TGTGCCAGCAGCCGGGGGGCTAGCGGGAGAACAGATACGCAGTATTTT. It encodes CASSRGASGRTDTQYF.

The gene calls are TRBV5-6 and TRBJ2-7; D may correspond to TRBD1 or TRBD2 (5 bases each). The CDR3 contains 14 residues. The germline gives CDR1 SGHDT, CDR2 YYEEEE. Trimming removed 5 bases from V and 7 bases from J, with 19 bases in between. The CDR3 protein is CASRAGTARGEQYF. DNA for the CDR3: TGTGCCAGCAGGGCAGGGACCGCCCGGGGAGAGCAGTACTTC.